This section outlines one T cell receptor (beta chain) sequence together with its context. Its antigen is not known. Constant-segment primers served in 5'RACE that generated TCR alpha and TCR beta cDNA libraries bearing sample barcodes and UMIs. TCRdb re-analysed the 5' RACE reads in MiXCR, keeping a single row per CDR3 protein. There are roughly 450,000 distinct CDR3 sequences in the sample; 15% to 20% occur only once, and around 12% lies in the top ten. The data originate from a study of T-cell memory formation after mild COVID-19. Turning to the study itself: The TCR clusters were mostly specific to one donor. Study results and caveats: Memory sampled before infection contained some responding clones, suggesting cross-reactive memory joined. Contracting CD8+ clones were enriched in EMRA, CD4+ mainly in CM and EM.

This CDR3 region has 16 residues. V was shortened by 2 bases and J by 2 bases, with 15 bases between the two germline ends. This TCR came from an adult woman who had mild COVID-19 (a few samples of this study predate the infection). Cell type and time point are not known. The rearrangement links TRBV12-3 or TRBV12-4 to TRBJ2-5; D tentatively reads TRBD1 or TRBD2 (6 bases each). The sample was PBMCs or a T cell subset sorted from them (not recorded which). For the CDR3, the DNA is TGTGCCAGCAGTTTATGGGGGGCGGGGAGGCAAGAGACCCAGTACTTC. This codes for CASSLWGAGRQETQYF.